The 2 T cell receptor beta chains below were found in one sample sequenced in a study of regulatory T cells in long-lasting Graves disease. Building the TCR beta libraries relied on iRepertoire HTBI primers, and CDR3 regions underwent Arm-PCR. TCRdb used MiXCR to reprocess the multiplex PCR reads, holding one entry per CDR3 protein. The repertoire includes about 200,000 distinct CDR3 sequences, 15% to 20% of them detected once, and around 21% sits in the top ten. The sample's time point: newly diagnosed GD, antithyroid drugs for less than 3 months. The TCR library was prepared using RNA isolated from PBMCs. This material consisted of peripheral blood mononuclear cells (PBMCs), taken at new diagnosis, from a patient treated with antithyroid drugs. The receptors were sampled from a female donor with Graves disease.

V and J are TRBV11-2 and TRBJ1-6; D is unclear. In germline, CDR1 is SGHAT, CDR2 FQNNGV. The CDR3 is made up of 15 amino acids. Trimming removed 3 bases at V and 5 bases at J, with 11 bases between. The CDR3 protein is CASSLNTVNNSPLHF. CDR3 sequence (DNA): TGTGCCAGCAGCTTGAATACAGTAAATAATTCACCCCTCCACTTT.

This clonotype was detected ten times or more. The chain employs TRBV18 and TRBJ1-5, with TRBD1 identical over 7 bases. CDR3 length: 14 amino acids. Unmatched junction bases numbered 6, after V lost 6 bases and J lost 4 bases. Germline V gives CDR1 KGHSH, CDR2 LQKENI. In DNA, the CDR3 is TGTGCCAGCTCCCAGGGACAGAGAAATCAGCCCCAGCATTTT. This sequence encodes CASSQGQRNQPQHF.